The clone carrying this T cell receptor beta chain was observed many times. This entry belongs to a study of regulatory T cells in long-lasting Graves disease. Both iRepertoire HTBI primers and Arm-PCR of CDR3 regions were used to build the TCR beta libraries. Per the study methods: Among the samples, around 58 TRBV and about 15 TRBJ segments were identified. A single record per CDR3 protein comes from TCRdb applying MiXCR to the multiplex PCR reads. TCRdb's processing, not the authors' own work, is the source of the V and J calls. The sample consists of about 460,000 distinct CDR3 sequences, approximately 14% of them appearing once. The germline CDR1 and CDR2 sequences are MDHEN and SYDVKM. This CDR3 has 14 residues. V dropped 6 bases and J dropped 1; count of bases not matched to a gene: 6. The time point: newly diagnosed GD, antithyroid drugs for less than 3 months. After RNA was extracted from PBMCs, the TCR library was made from it.

Separately, the same data were catalogued under a study of T cells in Graves' hyperthyroidism and ophthalmopathy. In that study: Lactation, pregnancy, other autoimmune disease or uncontrolled infection led to exclusion of patients. Blood held most thyroid clonotypes expanded above 0.001 frequency. Stable hyperthyroidism was separated from ophthalmopathy by a model based on 13 V-J features.

This receptor was taken from a woman aged 50 to 65 with Graves disease. The chain employs TRBV28 and TRBJ2-7; 7 bases map to TRBD1. Sequenced here: peripheral blood mononuclear cells (PBMCs), sampled at new diagnosis, from a patient treated with antithyroid drugs. The CDR3 coding sequence is TGTGCCAGCAGCCAACAGGGACAGTCCTACGAGCAGTACTTC. It specifies CASSQQGQSYEQYF.